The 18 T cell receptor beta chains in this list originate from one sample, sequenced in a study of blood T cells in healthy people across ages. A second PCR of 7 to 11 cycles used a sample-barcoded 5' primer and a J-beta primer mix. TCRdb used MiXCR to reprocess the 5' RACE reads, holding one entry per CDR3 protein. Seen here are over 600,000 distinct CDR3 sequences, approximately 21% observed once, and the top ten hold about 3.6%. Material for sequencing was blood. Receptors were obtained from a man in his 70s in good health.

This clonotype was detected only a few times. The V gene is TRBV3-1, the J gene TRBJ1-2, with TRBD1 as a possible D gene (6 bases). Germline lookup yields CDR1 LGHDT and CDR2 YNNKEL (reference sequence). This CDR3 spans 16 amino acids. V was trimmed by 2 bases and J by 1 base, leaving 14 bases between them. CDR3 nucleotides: TGTGCCAGCAGCCAACCCAGGGGTAGGGTTAACTATGGCTACACCTTC. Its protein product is CASSQPRGRVNYGYTF.

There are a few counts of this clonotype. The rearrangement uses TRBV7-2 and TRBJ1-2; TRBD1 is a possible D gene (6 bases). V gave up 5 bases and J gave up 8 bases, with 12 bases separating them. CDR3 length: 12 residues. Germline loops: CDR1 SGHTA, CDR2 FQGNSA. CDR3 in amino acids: CASSPGAFGYTF. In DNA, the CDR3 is TGTGCCAGCAGCCCGGGGGCTTTCGGCTACACCTTC.

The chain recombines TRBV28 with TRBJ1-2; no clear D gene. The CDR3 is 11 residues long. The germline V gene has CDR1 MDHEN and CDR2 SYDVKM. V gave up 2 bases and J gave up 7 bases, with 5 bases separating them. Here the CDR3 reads CASSLTSGYTF. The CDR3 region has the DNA TGTGCCAGCAGTTTAACGAGTGGCTACACCTTC.

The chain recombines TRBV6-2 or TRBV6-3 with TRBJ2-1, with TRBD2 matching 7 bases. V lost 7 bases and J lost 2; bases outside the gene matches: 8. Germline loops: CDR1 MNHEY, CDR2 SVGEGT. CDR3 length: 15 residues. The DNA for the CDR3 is TGTGCCAGCAACAGTCTAGCGGCCACCTACAATGAGCAGTTCTTC. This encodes CASNSLAATYNEQFF.

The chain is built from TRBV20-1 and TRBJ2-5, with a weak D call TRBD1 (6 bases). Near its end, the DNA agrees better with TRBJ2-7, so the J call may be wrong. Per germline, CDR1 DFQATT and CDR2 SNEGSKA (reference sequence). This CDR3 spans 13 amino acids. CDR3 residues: CSAPGDRAYEQYF. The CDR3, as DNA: TGCAGTGCTCCAGGGGACCGAGCCTACGAGCAGTACTTC.

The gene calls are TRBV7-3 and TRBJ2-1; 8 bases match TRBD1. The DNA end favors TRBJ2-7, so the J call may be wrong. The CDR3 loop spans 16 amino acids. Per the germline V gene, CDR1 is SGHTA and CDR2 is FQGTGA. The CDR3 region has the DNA TGTGCCAGCAGCCAAGGCATCCGGACAGGGAACTACGAGCAGTACTTC. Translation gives CASSQGIRTGNYEQYF.

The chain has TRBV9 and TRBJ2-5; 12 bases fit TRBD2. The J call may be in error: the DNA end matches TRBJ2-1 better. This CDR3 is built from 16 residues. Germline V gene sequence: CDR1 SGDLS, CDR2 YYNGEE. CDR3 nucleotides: TGTGCCAGCGATCCGGGTTTGACTAGCGGGAGCACTGAGCAGTTCTTC. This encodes CASDPGLTSGSTEQFF.

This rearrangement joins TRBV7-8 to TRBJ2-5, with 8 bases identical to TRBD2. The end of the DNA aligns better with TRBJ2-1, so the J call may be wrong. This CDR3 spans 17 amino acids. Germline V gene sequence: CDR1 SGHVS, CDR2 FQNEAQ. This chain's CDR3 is CASSFASLGGRSDEQFF. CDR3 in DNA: TGTGCCAGCAGCTTCGCCAGTCTTGGCGGGAGGTCCGATGAGCAGTTCTTC.

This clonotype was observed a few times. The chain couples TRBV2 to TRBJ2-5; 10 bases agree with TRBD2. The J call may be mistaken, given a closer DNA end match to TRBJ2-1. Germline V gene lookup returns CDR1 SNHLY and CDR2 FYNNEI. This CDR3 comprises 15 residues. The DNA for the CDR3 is TGTGCCAGCAGTGTGGGGGCTAGCGGGAGTAAGGAGCAGTTCTTC. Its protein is CASSVGASGSKEQFF.

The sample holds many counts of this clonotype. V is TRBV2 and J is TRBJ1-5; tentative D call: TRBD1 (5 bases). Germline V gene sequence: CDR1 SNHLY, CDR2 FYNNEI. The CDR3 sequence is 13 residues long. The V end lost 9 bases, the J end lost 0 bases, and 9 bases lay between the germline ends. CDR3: CARGTDSNQPQHF. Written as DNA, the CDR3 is TGTGCCAGAGGGACGGATAGCAATCAGCCCCAGCATTTT. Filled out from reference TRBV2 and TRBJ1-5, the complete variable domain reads EPEVTQTPSHQVTQMGQEVILRCVPISNHLYFYWYRQILGQKVEFLVSFYNNEISEKSEIFDDQFSVERPDGSNFTLKIRSTKLEDSAMYFCARGTDSNQPQHFGDGTRLSIL.

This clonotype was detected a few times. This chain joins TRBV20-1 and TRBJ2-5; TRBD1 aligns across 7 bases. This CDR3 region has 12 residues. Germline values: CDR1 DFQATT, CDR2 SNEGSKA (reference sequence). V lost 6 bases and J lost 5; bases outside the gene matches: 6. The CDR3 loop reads CSARQGRETQYF. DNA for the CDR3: TGCAGTGCGAGACAGGGACGGGAGACCCAGTACTTC.

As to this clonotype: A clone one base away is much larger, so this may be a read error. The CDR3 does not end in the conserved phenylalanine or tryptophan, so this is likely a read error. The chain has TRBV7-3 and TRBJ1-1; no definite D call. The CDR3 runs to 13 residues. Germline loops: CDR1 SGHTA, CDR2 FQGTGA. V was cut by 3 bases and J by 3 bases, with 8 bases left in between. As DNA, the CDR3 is TGTGCCAGCAGCTTGCGGATAGACACTGAAGCTTTCCTT. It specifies CASSLRIDTEAFL.

The CDR3 loop is CASSSHASLAGGSTGELFF. DNA of the CDR3: TGTGCCAGCAGCTCCCACGCGTCGCTAGCGGGAGGTAGCACCGGGGAGCTGTTTTTT. The J gene is TRBJ2-2, the V gene TRBV3-1; TRBD2 matches at 11 bases. Germline loops: CDR1 LGHDT, CDR2 YNNKEL (reference sequence). J gave up 4 bases and V 5 bases, and 15 bases lay outside the gene matches. The CDR3 runs 19 residues.

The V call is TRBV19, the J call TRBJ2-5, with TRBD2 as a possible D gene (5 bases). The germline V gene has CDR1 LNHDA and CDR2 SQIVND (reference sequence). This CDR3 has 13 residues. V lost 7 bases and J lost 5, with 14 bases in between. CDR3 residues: CASKADGGETQYF. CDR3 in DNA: TGTGCCAGTAAAGCGGACGGTGGGGAGACCCAGTACTTC. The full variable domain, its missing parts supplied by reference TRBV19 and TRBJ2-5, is DGGITQSPKYLFRKEGQNVTLSCEQNLNHDAMYWYRQDPGQGLRLIYYSQIVNDFQKGDIAEGYSVSREKKESFPLTVTSAQKNPTAFYLCASKADGGETQYFGPGTRLLVL.

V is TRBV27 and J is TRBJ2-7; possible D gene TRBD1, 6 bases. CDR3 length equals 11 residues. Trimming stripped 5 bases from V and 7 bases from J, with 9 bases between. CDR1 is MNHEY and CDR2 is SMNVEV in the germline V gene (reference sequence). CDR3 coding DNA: TGTGCCAGCAGTATCGGACAGGAGCAGTACTTC. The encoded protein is CASSIGQEQYF.

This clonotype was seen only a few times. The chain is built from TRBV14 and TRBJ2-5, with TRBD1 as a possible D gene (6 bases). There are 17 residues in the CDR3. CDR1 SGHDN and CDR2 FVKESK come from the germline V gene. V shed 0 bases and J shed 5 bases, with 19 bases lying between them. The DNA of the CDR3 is TGTGCCAGCAGCCAAGAAGCTCCAGGGGCCAACTGGGAGACCCAGTACTTC. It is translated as CASSQEAPGANWETQYF.

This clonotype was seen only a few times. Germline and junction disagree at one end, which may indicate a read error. The CDR3 DNA sequence: TGTGCCAGCAGTTCTAGCGGGGTATACAATGAGCGGTTCTTC. Translation: CASSSSGVYNERFF. The chain uses TRBV12-3 or TRBV12-4 and TRBJ2-1; 9 bases are shared with TRBD2. CDR3 length equals 14 residues.

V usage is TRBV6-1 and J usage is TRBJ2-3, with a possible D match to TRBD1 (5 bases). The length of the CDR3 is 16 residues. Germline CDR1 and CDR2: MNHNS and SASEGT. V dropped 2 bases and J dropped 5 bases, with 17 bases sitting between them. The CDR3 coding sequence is TGTGCCAGCAGTGAATGGGGTTGGGGCGGACGAGATACGCAGTATTTT. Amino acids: CASSEWGWGGRDTQYF.